This TCR beta chain was sequenced in a study of glioma-infiltrating T cells (dated by TCRdb to about 2016). A note on the overall study: TCR alpha- and beta-chain repertoires were sequenced from glioma tissue, non-neoplastic brain tissue and matched peripheral blood mononuclear cells. Three low-grade glioma patients, 7 or 8 primary glioblastoma patients and three non-glioma patients contributing non-neoplastic brain tissue were included in the paired cohort. Each tissue-infiltrating repertoire was compared with the same patient's peripheral blood repertoire to measure divergence between tissue and blood T-cell populations. The investigation overall reported the following: Very few CDR3 sequences were found to be shared between tissue and blood, and this scarcity was attributed to high CDR3 diversity and limited sampling. Group comparisons rested on small numbers: three non-neoplastic, three low-grade glioma and eight glioblastoma patients. VJ-independent divergence between tissue and blood was found to be below expectation in non-neoplastic patients but above expectation in all gliomas, particularly low-grade gliomas.

Counting both end residues, the CDR3 totals 18 amino acids. Only CDR3 DNA remains: 54 bases, in frame from the first base. V loses 1 base at its end and J loses 0 bases; junction bases beyond the gene matches: 8. Taken from the germline V gene, the CDR1 and CDR2 loops are LGHNA and YNFKEQ. This clonotype was picked up a small number of times. Its antigen is still unknown. Given a much more abundant clone one base away, this may be a read error. A read error is likely, as this CDR3 ends without the conserved phenylalanine or tryptophan. The iRepertoire nested amplicon-rescue multiplex PCR (arm-PCR) platform was used to amplify TCR alpha and beta CDR3 regions from RNA. One-step reverse transcription and amplification used about 95-400 ng of tissue mRNA or PBMC total RNA as input. After bead purification, a secondary multiplex PCR added Illumina adapters, and libraries were gel-purified between 200 and 400 bp. Internal 6-nucleotide barcodes were carried by the libraries and were used for demultiplexing. Sequencing of libraries was performed on an Illumina MiSeq with 2x220 or 2x250 nucleotide paired-end reads. The published analysis was carried out like this. Paired reads were merged with FLASH 1.2.11 and aligned to the GRCh37 human genome with BWA-MEM before extracting TRA and TRB reads. V and J assignment used an IMGT-derived reference of cassette sequences and CDR3 motifs that included pseudogenes. Reads were translated in three frames, and productive CDR3s were defined as those with a C...FGXG motif and no stop codons. A clonotype was defined as a unique combination of a V-J cassette pair and a CDR3 amino acid sequence. Reads were filtered by Hamming distance, with the threshold set by the sequence error rate of each sample in mapped regions. The public reads were reanalyzed by TCRdb: fastp trimming at Q25, MiXCR alignment, in-frame beta chains only. Each entry is one CDR3 protein sequence, shown with its most common DNA and genes. TCRdb's processing, not the authors' own work, is the source of the V and J calls. Recorded for this sample are 100,000 to 150,000 distinct CDR3 sequences; 20% to 25% of them occurred a single time. The leading ten clones occupy roughly 15% of the sample.

The rearranged chain carries TRBV4-2 and TRBJ2-7; TRBD2 lines up with 11 middle nucleotides. This sequence was found in a human donor with low-grade glioma or glioblastoma, undergoing nonglioma brain surgery, or in good health (not recorded which). Source material: glioma tissue, nonneoplastic brain tissue, or PBMCs (not recorded which). The nucleotide sequence is given as TGTGCCAGCAGCCAAGTACCCCATACTAGCGGGAGCTCCTACGAGCAGTACCTC. Translated, it gives CASSQVPHTSGSSYEQYL.